Shown below are 27 T cell receptor beta chains from a single sample sequenced in a study of CD8 T cells in ankylosing spondylitis. TCRdb re-called the 5' RACE reads with MiXCR, one entry per CDR3 protein. Among 250,000 to 350,000 distinct CDR3 sequences listed, around 21% were seen once. Sequenced sample: blood, either unsorted or a sorted T cell fraction (not recorded which). The receptors shown here come from a female donor with ankylosing spondylitis or in good health (not recorded which).

The count of this clonotype is one. The CDR3 reads CASSWEPNEQFF. The CDR3 nucleotides are TGTGCCAGCAGTTGGGAGCCCAATGAGCAGTTCTTC. The chain employs TRBV28 and TRBJ2-1, with a possible D match to TRBD2 (5 bases). The CDR3 extends over 12 amino acids. CDR1 is MDHEN and CDR2 is SYDVKM in the germline V gene. Trimming took off 4 bases at V and 6 bases at J, with 7 bases between the two ends.

The chain uses TRBV13 and TRBJ1-5; unclear D gene. The germline V gene has CDR1 PRHDT and CDR2 FYEKMQ (reference sequence). The CDR3 is 13 amino acids. V was clipped by 4 bases and J by 5 bases, with 9 bases between them. The CDR3 DNA reads TGTGCCAGCAGCTCTGACTTCTATCAGCCCCAGCATTTT. This gives the protein CASSSDFYQPQHF. Combining the CDR3 with reference TRBV13 and TRBJ1-5 gives the whole variable domain AAGVIQSPRHLIKEKRETATLKCYPIPRHDTVYWYQQGPGQDPQFLISFYEKMQSDKGSIPDRFSAQQFSDYHSELNMSSLELGDSALYFCASSSDFYQPQHFGDGTRLSIL.

This clonotype has a handful of counts. This chain links TRBV30 with TRBJ1-5; D gene uncertain. This CDR3 contains 14 residues. In germline, CDR1 is GTSNPN, CDR2 SVGIG (reference sequence). V shed 0 bases and J shed 4 bases, with 10 bases lying between them. The DNA of the CDR3 is TGTGCCTGGAGTGTAGGAGCGGAGAATCAGCCCCAGCATTTT. It yields the protein CAWSVGAENQPQHF.

This clonotype showed up just a few times. J is TRBJ2-3 and V is TRBV20-1, with D possibly matching TRBD1 (5 bases). The V gene's germline CDR1 is DFQATT and CDR2 SNEGSKA (reference sequence). V was pared by 0 bases and J by 6 bases, with 10 bases between. CDR3 length: 13 amino acids. The CDR3 sequence is CSAREGALDTQYF. In nucleotides, the CDR3 is TGCAGTGCTAGAGAAGGGGCGCTGGATACGCAGTATTTT.

This chain's CDR3 is CASSTVGRNEQFF. In nucleotides, the CDR3 is TGTGCCAGCAGTACCGTAGGGCGAAATGAGCAGTTCTTC. The chain couples TRBV6-1 to TRBJ2-1; unclear D gene. There are 13 residues in the CDR3. Trimming took off 5 bases at V and 7 bases at J, with 12 bases between the two ends. CDR1 is MNHNS, CDR2 SASEGT, per germline.

This chain joins TRBV30 and TRBJ2-3; weak D call: TRBD1 (7 bases). V lost 1 base and J lost 3, with 17 bases in between. The germline V gene has CDR1 GTSNPN and CDR2 SVGIG (reference sequence). The length of the CDR3 is 16 residues. The CDR3 DNA reads TGTGCCTGGAGTGATCCGGCAGGGGGGTTAACAGATACGCAGTATTTT. As protein: CAWSDPAGGLTDTQYF.

The chain joins TRBV11-2 to TRBJ2-5, with D uncertain. The germline V gene encodes CDR1 SGHAT and CDR2 FQNNGV. There are 12 residues in the CDR3. The ends were cut back, 3 bases at V and 1 base at J, with 3 bases in the middle. The CDR3 DNA is TGTGCCAGCAGCTTCGGCCAAGAGACCCAGTACTTC. Encoded protein: CASSFGQETQYF.

The chain uses TRBV6-1 and TRBJ2-7, with TRBD2 as a possible D gene (5 bases). Germline lookup yields CDR1 MNHNS and CDR2 SASEGT. The CDR3 runs 14 residues. Deletions cut 6 bases from V and 6 bases from J, with 18 bases between. CDR3 coding DNA: TGTGCCAGCAGGAATAGCGCAAGAGGTCTCGAGCAGTACTTC. This translates into CASRNSARGLEQYF.

This clonotype was observed many times. This chain uses TRBV20-1 with TRBJ2-1; TRBD2 aligns across 9 bases. Germline V lookup: CDR1 DFQATT, CDR2 SNEGSKA (reference sequence). The V gene end was trimmed by 3 bases and the J gene end by 6 bases; junction bases not matched to a gene: 15. The length of the CDR3 is 17 residues. CDR3 amino acids: CSARRVLAGATPNEQFF. CDR3 in DNA: TGCAGTGCTAGGAGAGTCTTAGCGGGAGCAACCCCCAATGAGCAGTTCTTC.

This chain uses TRBV28 with TRBJ1-1; D may be TRBD1 (5 bases). Trimming cost V 1 base and J 0 bases, with 15 bases left between them. From germline, CDR1 is MDHEN and CDR2 SYDVKM. This CDR3 has 17 residues. This chain's CDR3 is CASSLYGTDYMNTEAFF. CDR3 in DNA: TGTGCCAGCAGTTTATACGGGACCGATTACATGAACACTGAAGCTTTCTTT. Full variable domain (missing parts from reference TRBV28 and TRBJ1-1): DVKVTQSSRYLVKRTGEKVFLECVQDMDHENMFWYRQDPGLGLRLIYFSYDVKMKEKGDIPEGYSVSREKKERFSLILESASTNQTSMYLCASSLYGTDYMNTEAFFGQGTRLTVV.

This clonotype came up a few times. This chain joins TRBV6-5 and TRBJ2-5, with 8 bases fitting TRBD2. V gave up 4 bases and J gave up 5 bases; unmatched junction bases: 6. Germline V CDR1 and CDR2: MNHEY, SVGAGI. The CDR3 consists of 14 residues. The CDR3 region has the DNA TGTGCCAGCAGTTCGCAACTAGCGGAGGAGACCCAGTACTTC. Its translation is CASSSQLAEETQYF.

The chain links TRBV6-2 or TRBV6-3 to TRBJ2-2; D is uncertain. In germline, CDR1 is MNHEY, CDR2 SVGEGT. The V and J ends lost 6 bases and 4 bases respectively, with 6 bases between them. There are 12 residues in the CDR3. CDR3 DNA: TGTGCCAGCAGCCCTCTCACCGGGGAGCTGTTTTTT. Translated, it gives CASSPLTGELFF.

The chain uses TRBV11-3 and TRBJ2-5, with 8 bases identical to TRBD2. Germline CDR1 and CDR2: SGHNT and YENEEA. J lost 4 bases, V lost 4 bases, and 17 bases had no gene match. This CDR3 is built from 18 residues. The CDR3 loop reads CASSSKRESFLAAETQYF. The CDR3 DNA is TGTGCCAGCAGCTCAAAGCGGGAGTCTTTTTTGGCAGCAGAGACCCAGTACTTC.

The chain has TRBV19 and TRBJ2-2; unclear D gene. Germline V gene data show CDR1 as LNHDA and CDR2 as SQIVND (reference sequence). V was cut by 7 bases and J by 0 bases, with 15 bases left in between. This CDR3 has 16 residues. CDR3 coding DNA: TGTGCCAGTACCTCTCGCGGTTATGCGAACACCGGGGAGCTGTTTTTT. The encoded protein is CASTSRGYANTGELFF.

This rearrangement joins TRBV24-1 to TRBJ2-5, with D uncertain. The CDR3 has 13 residues. The V end lost 11 bases, the J end lost 2 bases, and 14 bases lay between the germline ends. From germline, CDR1 is KGHDR and CDR2 SFDVKD. The CDR3: CAIIRASQETQYF. CDR3 coding DNA: TGTGCCATCATCCGGGCATCACAAGAGACCCAGTACTTC.

The CDR3 sequence: CASSLIQGPHNSPLHF. CDR3 DNA sequence: TGCGCCAGCAGCTTGATACAGGGACCGCATAATTCACCCCTCCACTTT. The chain has TRBV5-1 and TRBJ1-6, with D possibly matching TRBD1 (6 bases). The V end was cut by 1 base, the J end by 5 bases, with 13 bases between. CDR1 is SGHRS, CDR2 YFSETQ, per germline. CDR3 size: 16 residues.

Many counts were recorded for this clonotype. The chain is built from TRBV20-1 and TRBJ2-1, with TRBD2 identical over 7 bases. The CDR3 has 15 amino acids. The ends lost 6 bases at V and 10 bases at J; junction bases unmatched: 18. Looked up from germline, CDR1 is DFQATT and CDR2 is SNEGSKA (reference sequence). CDR3 region: CSAPAGLAAPQEQFF. The CDR3 DNA reads TGCAGTGCCCCGGCGGGGCTAGCGGCCCCTCAAGAGCAGTTCTTC.

V is TRBV5-1 and J is TRBJ2-6; the D is unclear. Per germline, CDR1 SGHRS and CDR2 YFSETQ. There are 14 residues in the CDR3. V was cut by 7 bases and J by 1 base, with 9 bases left in between. The CDR3 reads CASADGSGANVLTF. CDR3 DNA sequence: TGCGCCAGCGCCGACGGGTCTGGGGCCAACGTCCTGACTTTC.

This clonotype has a handful of counts. This chain connects TRBV7-2 to TRBJ1-1; possibly TRBD1 for D (5 bases). The germline gives CDR1 SGHTA, CDR2 FQGNSA. This CDR3 has 16 amino acids. The germline V and J ends were trimmed by 4 bases and 0 bases, with 15 bases remaining between them. Here the CDR3 reads CASSSRPGPVNTEAFF. The CDR3, as DNA: TGTGCCAGCAGCTCACGGCCGGGACCGGTGAACACTGAAGCTTTCTTT.

This clonotype was found many times. V is TRBV20-1 and J is TRBJ1-4, with D perhaps matching TRBD1 (5 bases). Germline V gene sequence: CDR1 DFQATT, CDR2 SNEGSKA (reference sequence). V lost 1 base to trimming and J lost 8 bases, with 17 bases between them. CDR3 length: 15 residues. The CDR3 here is CSARATKGPGEKLFF. In DNA form, the CDR3 reads TGCAGTGCTAGAGCCACGAAGGGGCCTGGGGAAAAACTGTTTTTT.

The CDR3 coding sequence is TGTGCCAGCAGTTACTATCCGAGCAGCGGGATGTTTTCAGATACGCAGTATTTT. Residues: CASSYYPSSGMFSDTQYF. V and J are TRBV6-5 and TRBJ2-3; TRBD2 aligns across 7 bases. V gave up 1 base and J gave up 4 bases; unmatched junction bases: 14. The length of the CDR3 is 18 residues. From germline, CDR1 is MNHEY and CDR2 SVGAGI.

J is TRBJ2-1 and V is TRBV6-6; no reliable D call. The CDR3 runs 12 residues. Germline CDR1 and CDR2: MNHNY and SVGAGI (reference sequence). Trimming removed 2 bases at V and 6 bases at J, with 5 bases between. The chain's CDR3 is CASSYRPNEQFF. CDR3 nucleotide sequence: TGTGCCAGCAGTTACCGGCCCAATGAGCAGTTCTTC.

Concerning this clonotype itself: At one end, the junction sequence differs from germline, possibly due to a read error. The chain is built from TRBV5-1 and TRBJ1-5, with D unclear. This CDR3 is built from 14 residues. Germline CDR1 reads SGHRS; CDR2 reads YFSETQ. The CDR3 nucleotides are TGCGCCAGCAGCTTGGGATACAGCAAGCAGCCCCAGCATTTT. Amino acid sequence: CASSLGYSKQPQHF.

The chain is built from TRBV25-1 and TRBJ2-7; possible D gene TRBD2, 6 bases. In germline, CDR1 is MGHDK, CDR2 SYGVNS. The CDR3 runs to 18 residues. Trimming took off 3 bases at V and 6 bases at J, with 27 bases between the two ends. The CDR3 region has the DNA TGTGCCAGCAGTGACGAGGGTGGACTCGGGACTCTCCCTCGCGAGCAGTACTTC. It encodes CASSDEGGLGTLPREQYF.

Only a few counts were recorded for this clonotype. The V gene is TRBV11-2, the J gene TRBJ2-7; 8 nucleotides match TRBD1. This CDR3 spans 15 amino acids. Germline values: CDR1 SGHAT, CDR2 FQNNGV. The V segment lost 4 bases and the J segment 0 bases; nucleotides outside the gene matches: 5. The CDR3 nucleotides read TGTGCCAGCAGCTCCAGACAGGGGCCCTCCTACGAGCAGTACTTC. The encoded protein is CASSSRQGPSYEQYF. Drawing the rest from reference TRBV11-2 and TRBJ2-7, the complete variable domain is EAGVAQSPRYKIIEKRQSVAFWCNPISGHATLYWYQQILGQGPKLLIQFQNNGVVDDSQLPKDRFSAERLKGVDSTLKIQPAKLEDSAVYLCASSSRQGPSYEQYFGPGTRLTVT.

This clonotype turned up a few times. The chain employs TRBV30 and TRBJ2-2; D is ambiguous. Germline V gene data show CDR1 as GTSNPN and CDR2 as SVGIG (reference sequence). The CDR3 totals 14 residues. Trimming removed 4 bases at V and 6 bases at J, with 15 bases between. The CDR3 reads CAWTPYVPPGELFF. In nucleotides, the CDR3 is TGTGCCTGGACCCCTTATGTCCCACCCGGGGAGCTGTTTTTT. Based on the CDR3 plus reference TRBV30 and TRBJ2-2, the full variable domain is SQTIHQWPATLVQPVGSPLSLECTVEGTSNPNLYWYRQAAGRGLQLLFYSVGIGQISSEVPQNLSASRPQDRQFILSSKKLLLSDSGFYLCAWTPYVPPGELFFGEGSRLTVL.

This clonotype was seen only a few times. The CDR3 loop is CAISESLGLANTEAFF. Written as DNA, the CDR3 is TGTGCCATCAGTGAGTCACTGGGACTTGCGAACACTGAAGCTTTCTTT. The J gene is TRBJ1-1, the V gene TRBV10-3; TRBD1 might be the D (5 bases). The V end was cut by 0 bases, the J end by 1 base, with 12 bases between. This CDR3 contains 16 residues. In germline, CDR1 is ENHRY, CDR2 SYGVKD.